This passage covers 10 T cell receptor beta chains from one sample sequenced in a study of blood T cells in healthy people across ages. Next came a second PCR, run for about 6 to 11 cycles, which used a sample-barcoded 5' primer along with a J-beta primer mix. TCRdb recomputed calls from the 5' RACE reads with MiXCR, one row per CDR3 protein. The sample carries under 2,000,000 distinct CDR3 sequences, 40% to 55% recorded once. Sample: blood. These receptors were collected from a woman in her thirties or forties in good health.

Only one count was recorded for this clonotype. The chain combines TRBV4-2 with TRBJ2-3, with 8 bases fitting TRBD2. Germline assignment: CDR1 LGHNA and CDR2 YNFKEQ. CDR3 length: 15 residues. The trim removed 11 bases at V and 2 bases at J, leaving 12 bases unmatched. The CDR3 spells CAAGGERGPTDTQYF. For the CDR3, the DNA is TGTGCCGCGGGGGGAGAGCGGGGGCCCACAGATACGCAGTATTTT.

Written as DNA, the CDR3 is TGTGCCAGCAGCCAAGATTTCCCCTTCTGGGCTGGAGGGGTAGAGGACTATGGCTACACCTTC. This gives the protein CASSQDFPFWAGGVEDYGYTF. The rearrangement links TRBV3-1 to TRBJ1-2, with TRBD1 as a possible D gene (5 bases). V shed 0 bases and J shed 3 bases, with 29 bases lying between them. This CDR3 is 21 amino acids long. In germline, CDR1 is LGHDT, CDR2 YNNKEL (reference sequence).

The CDR3: CARKGTSERLAKNIQYF. The CDR3 DNA is TGTGCCAGAAAAGGGACTAGCGAGCGACTAGCCAAAAACATTCAGTACTTC. The chain combines TRBV12-3 or TRBV12-4 with TRBJ2-4; TRBD2 agrees at 10 bases. The trim removed 9 bases at V and 0 bases at J, leaving 11 bases unmatched. This CDR3 comprises 17 residues.

The V call is TRBV6-2 or TRBV6-3, the J call TRBJ2-5, with TRBD2 matching over 10 bases. Germline trimming cut 8 bases from V and 7 bases from J; bases unmatched to any gene: 16. The germline V gene has CDR1 MNHEY and CDR2 SVGEGT. This CDR3 contains 16 residues. The chain's CDR3 is CASRKPGTSVGRTQYF. The DNA for the CDR3 is TGTGCCAGCCGAAAACCGGGGACTAGCGTTGGTAGGACCCAGTACTTC.

This clonotype has just a few counts. This chain uses TRBV27 with TRBJ2-5, with TRBD2 identical over 10 bases. The junction had 10 bases not matched to a gene; V was cut back by 3 bases and J by 3 bases. Germline V gives CDR1 MNHEY, CDR2 SMNVEV (reference sequence). The CDR3 length is 17 residues. The CDR3 here is CASSFLSGGRGEETQYF. The CDR3 nucleotides read TGTGCCAGCAGTTTCCTTAGCGGGGGGCGGGGAGAAGAGACCCAGTACTTC.

As for this clonotype: Sequence at one end of the junction differs from germline and may be a read error. This chain connects TRBV7-2 to TRBJ2-7, with D possibly being TRBD1 (6 bases). The CDR3 is 13 amino acids. Per the germline V gene, CDR1 is SGHTA and CDR2 is FQGNSA. CDR3 loop: CAGSLAGAYEQYF. CDR3 nucleotide sequence: TGTGCCGGCAGCTTAGCAGGGGCTTACGAGCAGTACTTC.

The table lists this clonotype with a count of one. The chain has TRBV6-2 or TRBV6-3 and TRBJ2-4; TRBD2 is a possible D gene (6 bases). The end of the DNA fits TRBJ2-5 better, so the J call may be wrong. The length of the CDR3 is 13 residues. The germline V gene encodes CDR1 MNHEY and CDR2 SVGEGT. The CDR3 region has the DNA TGTGCCAGCACGGGACTCCTAGTTGAGACCCAGTACTTC. It specifies CASTGLLVETQYF.

This sequence joins TRBV6-5 and TRBJ2-1; D gene unclear. This CDR3 has 12 residues. In germline, CDR1 is MNHEY, CDR2 SVGAGI. Trimming left V 5 bases short and J 6 bases short, with 8 bases between. This CDR3 reads CASSPKINEQFF. For the CDR3, the DNA is TGTGCCAGCAGTCCCAAAATCAATGAGCAGTTCTTC.

The V call is TRBV27, the J call TRBJ2-7; 10 bases match TRBD2. The germline CDR1 and CDR2 sequences are MNHEY and SMNVEV (reference sequence). This CDR3 has 15 residues. Trimming cost V 4 bases and J 7 bases; bases outside gene matches: 10. Here the CDR3 DNA reads TGTGCCAGCAGTTCACTAGCGGGGTTCTTCAATGAGCAGTACTTC. Amino acids: CASSSLAGFFNEQYF.

This clonotype has more than one count but fewer than ten. The chain uses TRBV6-5 and TRBJ2-7; 9 positions match TRBD1. This CDR3 has 13 amino acids. J gave up 6 bases and V 6 bases, and 6 bases lay outside the gene matches. Per germline, CDR1 MNHEY and CDR2 SVGAGI. CDR3 DNA sequence: TGTGCCAGCAGAGACAGGGGGGTGGGCGAGCAGTACTTC. Translated: CASRDRGVGEQYF.